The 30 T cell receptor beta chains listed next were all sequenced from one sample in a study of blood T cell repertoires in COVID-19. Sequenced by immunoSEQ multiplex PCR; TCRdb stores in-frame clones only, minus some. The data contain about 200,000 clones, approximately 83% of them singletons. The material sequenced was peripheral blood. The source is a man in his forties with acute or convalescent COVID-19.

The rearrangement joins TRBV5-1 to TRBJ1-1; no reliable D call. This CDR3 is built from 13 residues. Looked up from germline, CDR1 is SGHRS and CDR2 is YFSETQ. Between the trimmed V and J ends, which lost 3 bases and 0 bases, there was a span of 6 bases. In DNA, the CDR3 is TGCGCCAGCAGCTCCTCTCTGAACACTGAAGCTTTCTTT. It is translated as CASSSSLNTEAFF.

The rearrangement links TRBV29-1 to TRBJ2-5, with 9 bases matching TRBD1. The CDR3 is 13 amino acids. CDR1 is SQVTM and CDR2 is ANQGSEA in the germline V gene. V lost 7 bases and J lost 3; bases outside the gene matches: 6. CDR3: CSALRTGEETQYF. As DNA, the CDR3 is TGCAGCGCCCTGAGGACAGGGGAAGAGACCCAGTACTTC.

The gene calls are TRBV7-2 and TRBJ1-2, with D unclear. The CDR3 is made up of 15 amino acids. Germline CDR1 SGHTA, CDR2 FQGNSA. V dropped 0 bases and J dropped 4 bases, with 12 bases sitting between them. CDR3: CASSLAKQTLYGYTF. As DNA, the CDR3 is TGTGCCAGCAGCTTAGCGAAACAGACCCTCTATGGCTACACCTTC.

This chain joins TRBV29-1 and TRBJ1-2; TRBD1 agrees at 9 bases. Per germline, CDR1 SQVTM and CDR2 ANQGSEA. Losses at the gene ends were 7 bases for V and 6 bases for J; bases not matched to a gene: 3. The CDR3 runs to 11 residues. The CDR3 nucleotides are TGCAGCGGGACAGGGGAGAATGGCTACACCTTC. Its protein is CSGTGENGYTF.

CDR3 protein: CASSRVSGRRETQYF. The CDR3 DNA is TGCGCCAGCAGTCGAGTAAGCGGGAGACGGGAGACCCAGTACTTC. The V call is TRBV5-1, the J call TRBJ2-5; 8 positions match TRBD2. Germline loops: CDR1 SGHRS, CDR2 YFSETQ. V lost 5 bases to trimming and J lost 5 bases; unmatched junction nucleotides: 11. This CDR3 is 15 amino acids long.

This CDR3 is CASSYGLGAGTEAFF. As DNA, the CDR3 is TGTGCCAGCAGTTACGGATTAGGGGCCGGTACTGAAGCTTTCTTT. The chain uses TRBV6-5 and TRBJ1-1, with D perhaps matching TRBD1 (5 bases). The germline gives CDR1 MNHEY, CDR2 SVGAGI. The V gene lost 2 bases and the J gene lost 5 bases, with 15 bases spanning the gap. The CDR3 runs 15 residues.

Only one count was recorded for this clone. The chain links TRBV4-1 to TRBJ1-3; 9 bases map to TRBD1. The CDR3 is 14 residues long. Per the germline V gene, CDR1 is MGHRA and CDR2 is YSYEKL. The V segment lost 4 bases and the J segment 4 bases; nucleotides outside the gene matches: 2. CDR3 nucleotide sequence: TGCGCCAGCAGCCTACAGGGGGCGGGAAACACCATATATTTT. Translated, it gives CASSLQGAGNTIYF.

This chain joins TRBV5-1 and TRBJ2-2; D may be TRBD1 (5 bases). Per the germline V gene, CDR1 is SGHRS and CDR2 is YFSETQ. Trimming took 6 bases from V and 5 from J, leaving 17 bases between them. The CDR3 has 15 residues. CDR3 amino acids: CASTLGQGSTGELFF. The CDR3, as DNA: TGCGCCAGCACCCTGGGGCAGGGAAGTACCGGGGAGCTGTTTTTT.

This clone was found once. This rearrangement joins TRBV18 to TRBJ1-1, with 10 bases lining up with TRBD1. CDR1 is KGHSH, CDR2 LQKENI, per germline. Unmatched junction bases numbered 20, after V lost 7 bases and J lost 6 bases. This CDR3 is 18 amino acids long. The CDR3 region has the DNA TGTGCCAGCTATGCCGCCACCGGGACAGGGGTGTTATTGGCTGAAGCTTTCTTT. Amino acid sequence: CASYAATGTGVLLAEAFF.

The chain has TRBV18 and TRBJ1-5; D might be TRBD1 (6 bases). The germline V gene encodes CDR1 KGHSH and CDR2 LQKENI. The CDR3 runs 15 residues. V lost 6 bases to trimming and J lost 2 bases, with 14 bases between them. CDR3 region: CASSEQGHGNQPQHF. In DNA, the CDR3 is TGTGCCAGCTCCGAACAGGGTCATGGCAATCAGCCCCAGCATTTT.

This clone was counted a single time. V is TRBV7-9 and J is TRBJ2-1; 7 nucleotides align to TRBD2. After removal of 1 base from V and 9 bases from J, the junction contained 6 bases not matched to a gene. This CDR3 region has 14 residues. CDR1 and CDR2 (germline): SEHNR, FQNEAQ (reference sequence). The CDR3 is CASSLGGPGGEQFF. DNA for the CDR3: TGTGCCAGCAGCTTAGGAGGTCCGGGAGGTGAGCAGTTCTTC.

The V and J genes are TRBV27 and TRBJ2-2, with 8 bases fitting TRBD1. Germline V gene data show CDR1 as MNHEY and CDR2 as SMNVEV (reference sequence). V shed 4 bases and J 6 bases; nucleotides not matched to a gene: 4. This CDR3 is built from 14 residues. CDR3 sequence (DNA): TGTGCCAGCAGTTGGAGACAGGGGTCCGGGGAGCTGTTTTTT. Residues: CASSWRQGSGELFF.

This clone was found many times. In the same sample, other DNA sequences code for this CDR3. The CDR3 loop is CASSEVGDTGELFF. The CDR3 coding sequence is TGTGCCAGCAGTGAAGTCGGAGACACCGGGGAGCTGTTTTTT. The chain uses TRBV6-1 and TRBJ2-2; D is unclear. The CDR3 covers 14 residues. V lost 1 base and J 3 bases, leaving 6 bases between the germline ends. CDR1 is MNHNS and CDR2 is SASEGT in the germline V gene.

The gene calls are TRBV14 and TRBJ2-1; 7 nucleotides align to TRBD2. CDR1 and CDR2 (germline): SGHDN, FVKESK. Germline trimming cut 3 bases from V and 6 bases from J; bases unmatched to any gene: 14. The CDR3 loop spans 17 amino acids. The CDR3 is CASSQPRRASGFNEQFF. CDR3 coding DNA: TGTGCCAGCAGCCAGCCCCGGAGGGCTAGCGGTTTCAATGAGCAGTTCTTC. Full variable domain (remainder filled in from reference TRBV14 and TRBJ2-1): EAGVTQFPSHSVIEKGQTVTLRCDPISGHDNLYWYRRVMGKEIKFLLHFVKESKQDESGMPNNRFLAERTGGTYSTLKVQPAELEDSGVYFCASSQPRRASGFNEQFFGPGTRLTVL.

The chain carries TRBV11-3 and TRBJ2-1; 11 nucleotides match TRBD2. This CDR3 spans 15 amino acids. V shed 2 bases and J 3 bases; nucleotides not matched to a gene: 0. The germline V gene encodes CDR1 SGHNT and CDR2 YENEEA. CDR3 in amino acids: CASSLLAGGYNEQFF. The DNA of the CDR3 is TGTGCCAGCAGCTTACTAGCGGGGGGCTACAATGAGCAGTTCTTC.

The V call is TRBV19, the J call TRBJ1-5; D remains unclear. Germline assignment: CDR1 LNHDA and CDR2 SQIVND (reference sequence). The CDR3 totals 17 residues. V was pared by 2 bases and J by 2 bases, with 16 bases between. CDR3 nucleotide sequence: TGTGCCAGTAGTATATCTGGACTGATCCCTCGCAATCAGCCCCAGCATTTT. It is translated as CASSISGLIPRNQPQHF. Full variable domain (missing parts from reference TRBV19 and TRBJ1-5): DGGITQSPKYLFRKEGQNVTLSCEQNLNHDAMYWYRQDPGQGLRLIYYSQIVNDFQKGDIAEGYSVSREKKESFPLTVTSAQKNPTAFYLCASSISGLIPRNQPQHFGDGTRLSIL.

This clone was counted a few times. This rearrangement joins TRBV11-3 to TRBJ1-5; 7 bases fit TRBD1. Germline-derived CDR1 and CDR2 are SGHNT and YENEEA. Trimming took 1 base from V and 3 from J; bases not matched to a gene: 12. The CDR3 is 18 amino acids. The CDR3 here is CASSLGGTITGDNQPQHF. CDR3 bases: TGTGCCAGCAGCTTAGGGGGAACTATAACAGGGGACAATCAGCCCCAGCATTTT.

The CDR3 DNA is TGTGCCAGCAGCTCTCGGACTAGCGATGAGCAGTTCTTC. This sequence encodes CASSSRTSDEQFF. This chain joins TRBV11-3 and TRBJ2-1, with 9 bases that match TRBD2. The germline V gene encodes CDR1 SGHNT and CDR2 YENEEA. CDR3 length: 13 residues. V was clipped by 4 bases and J by 8 bases; unmatched bases: 3.

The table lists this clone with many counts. In DNA form, the CDR3 reads TGCGCCAGCAGTGAGGAGTTCGGGGACAGCTTGAATTCCTACGAGCAGTACTTC. Protein product: CASSEEFGDSLNSYEQYF. The chain couples TRBV10-2 to TRBJ2-7, with 7 bases aligning to TRBD1. The CDR3 loop spans 18 amino acids. With V trimmed by 2 bases and J by 1 base, 14 bases remained unmatched. Germline-derived CDR1 and CDR2 are WSHSY and SAAADI.

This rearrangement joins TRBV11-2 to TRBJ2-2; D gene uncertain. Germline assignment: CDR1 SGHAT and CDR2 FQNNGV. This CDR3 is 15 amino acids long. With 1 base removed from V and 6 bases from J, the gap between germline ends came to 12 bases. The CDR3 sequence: CASSLGVLSAGELFF. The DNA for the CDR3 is TGTGCCAGCAGCTTAGGTGTTTTGAGCGCCGGGGAGCTGTTTTTT.

The CDR3 nucleotides read TGTGCCAGCAGTGAACAGGGACTAGCGGGAGAGACCCAGTACTTC. It translates to CASSEQGLAGETQYF. This chain joins TRBV6-4 and TRBJ2-5, with 12 bases lining up with TRBD2. Germline CDR1 and CDR2: MRHNA and SNTAGT. This CDR3 is 15 amino acids long. V lost 3 bases, J lost 4 bases, and 3 bases stayed unmatched.

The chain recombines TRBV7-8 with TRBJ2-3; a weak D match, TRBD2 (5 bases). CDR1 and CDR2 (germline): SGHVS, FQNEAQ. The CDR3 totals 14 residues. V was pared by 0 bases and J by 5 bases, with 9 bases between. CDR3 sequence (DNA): TGTGCCAGCAGCTTAGCTGGTCGGGGAGATACGCAGTATTTT. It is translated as CASSLAGRGDTQYF.

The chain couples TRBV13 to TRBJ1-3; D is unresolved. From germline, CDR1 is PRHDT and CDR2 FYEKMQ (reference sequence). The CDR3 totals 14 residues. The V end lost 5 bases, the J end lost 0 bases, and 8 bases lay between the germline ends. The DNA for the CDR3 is TGTGCCAGCAGCCGGTCTTTCTCTGGAAACACCATATATTTT. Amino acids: CASSRSFSGNTIYF. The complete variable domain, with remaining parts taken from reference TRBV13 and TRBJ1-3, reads AAGVIQSPRHLIKEKRETATLKCYPIPRHDTVYWYQQGPGQDPQFLISFYEKMQSDKGSIPDRFSAQQFSDYHSELNMSSLELGDSALYFCASSRSFSGNTIYFGEGSWLTVV.

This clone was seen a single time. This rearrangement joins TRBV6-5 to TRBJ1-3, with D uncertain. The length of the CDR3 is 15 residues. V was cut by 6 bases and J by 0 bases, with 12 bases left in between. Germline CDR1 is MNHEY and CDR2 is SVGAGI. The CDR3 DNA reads TGTGCCAGCAGACCACAGTTAAGCTCTGGAAACACCATATATTTT. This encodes CASRPQLSSGNTIYF.

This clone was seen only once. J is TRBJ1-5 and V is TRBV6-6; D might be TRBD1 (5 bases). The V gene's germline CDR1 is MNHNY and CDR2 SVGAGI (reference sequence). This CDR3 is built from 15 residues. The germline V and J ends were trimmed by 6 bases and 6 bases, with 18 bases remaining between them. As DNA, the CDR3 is TGTGCCAGCAGATTTCAGGGCACGGGCGGTCAGCCCCAGCATTTT. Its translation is CASRFQGTGGQPQHF.

The CDR3 loop reads CASSTLAIHEQYF. The CDR3 DNA is TGTGCCAGCAGTACTCTAGCGATCCACGAGCAGTACTTC. This chain uses TRBV12-3 or TRBV12-4 with TRBJ2-7; a weak D match, TRBD2 (6 bases). The CDR3 sequence is 13 residues long. The V end lost 5 bases, the J end lost 5 bases, and 13 bases lay between the germline ends.

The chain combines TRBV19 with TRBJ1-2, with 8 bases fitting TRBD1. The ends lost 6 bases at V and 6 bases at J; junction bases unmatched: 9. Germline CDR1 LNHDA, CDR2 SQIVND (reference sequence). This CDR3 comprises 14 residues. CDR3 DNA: TGTGCCAGTAGCACCATCGACAGGGGTAATGGCTACACCTTC. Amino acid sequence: CASSTIDRGNGYTF.

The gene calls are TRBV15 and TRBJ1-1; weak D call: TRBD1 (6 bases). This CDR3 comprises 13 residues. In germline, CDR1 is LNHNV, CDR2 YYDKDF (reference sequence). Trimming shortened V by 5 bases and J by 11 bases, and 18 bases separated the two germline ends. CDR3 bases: TGTGCCACCAGCGCTGCCAGGGGTTCCGGGGCTTTCTTT. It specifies CATSAARGSGAFF.

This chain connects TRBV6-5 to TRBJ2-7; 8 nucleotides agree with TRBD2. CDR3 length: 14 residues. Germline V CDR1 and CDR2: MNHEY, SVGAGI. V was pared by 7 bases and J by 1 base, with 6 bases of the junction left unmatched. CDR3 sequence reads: CASTSLAASYEQYF. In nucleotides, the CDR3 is TGTGCCAGCACCTCACTAGCGGCTTCCTACGAGCAGTACTTC.

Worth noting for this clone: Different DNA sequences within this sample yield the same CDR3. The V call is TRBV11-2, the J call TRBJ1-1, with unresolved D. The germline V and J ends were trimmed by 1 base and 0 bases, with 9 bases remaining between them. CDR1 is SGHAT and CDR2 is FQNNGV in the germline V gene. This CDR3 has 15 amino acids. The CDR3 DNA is TGTGCCAGCAGCTTAGTTGGAGGGCTGAACACTGAAGCTTTCTTT. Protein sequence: CASSLVGGLNTEAFF.